One and the same sample provided the 20 T cell receptor beta chains below, sequenced in a study of post-analysis software for immune sequencing data. The antigens these receptors bind are not known. Unique molecular identifiers tagged the TCR beta cDNA libraries. TCRdb reprocessed the PCR reads with MiXCR, giving one entry per CDR3 protein. The sample lists about 430,000 distinct CDR3 sequences, 39% occurring once. Whole-study results and caveats: TRBV5-6, TRBV5-1 and TRBV20-1 were among roughly 5 TRBV segments more frequent in patients than controls.

Sequencing was performed on blood. The receptor set was obtained from a girl aged 2 to 9 with multiple sclerosis.

V is TRBV6-5 and J is TRBJ1-2, with 9 bases matching TRBD1. The junction had 9 bases not matched to a gene; V was cut back by 6 bases and J by 7 bases. Germline values: CDR1 MNHEY, CDR2 SVGAGI. This CDR3 comprises 14 residues. The CDR3 spells CASSRTGAGGGYTF. As DNA, the CDR3 is TGTGCCAGCAGCCGGACAGGGGCCGGCGGTGGCTACACCTTC.

The rearrangement links TRBV6-5 to TRBJ2-1; 9 positions agree with TRBD1. Germline CDR1 is MNHEY and CDR2 is SVGAGI. The trim removed 0 bases at V and 1 base at J, leaving 13 bases unmatched. This CDR3 is built from 20 residues. CDR3 loop: CASSYSKRRDRVDSYNEQFF. Written as DNA, the CDR3 is TGTGCCAGCAGTTACTCGAAGAGACGGGACAGGGTTGATTCCTACAATGAGCAGTTCTTC.

V usage is TRBV2 and J usage is TRBJ1-2; D not certain. Germline-derived CDR1 and CDR2 are SNHLY and FYNNEI. V lost 6 bases, J lost 4 bases, and 18 bases lay in between. The CDR3 totals 15 residues. The CDR3 spells CASSQRGRKSYGYTF. The DNA for the CDR3 is TGTGCCAGCAGCCAACGTGGCAGGAAATCCTATGGCTACACCTTC.

The rearrangement links TRBV7-8 to TRBJ2-2; 11 bases agree with TRBD2. The J segment lost 3 bases and the V segment lost 5 bases, leaving 8 bases of the junction unmatched. In germline, CDR1 is SGHVS, CDR2 FQNEAQ. This CDR3 region has 17 residues. The CDR3 DNA reads as TGTGCCAGCAGCATTCGGACTAGCGGGCGGTACACCGGGGAGCTGTTTTTT. Protein: CASSIRTSGRYTGELFF.

The table lists this clonotype with a few counts. This chain connects TRBV28 to TRBJ2-5; TRBD2 matches at 10 bases. The V gene's germline CDR1 is MDHEN and CDR2 SYDVKM. This CDR3 has 14 amino acids. V trimming: 5 bases; J trimming: 5 bases; junction bases outside the gene matches: 5. CDR3 in amino acids: CASSASGRGETQYF. The CDR3 DNA reads TGTGCCAGCAGTGCTAGCGGGAGAGGGGAGACCCAGTACTTC.

This clonotype was seen more than once but under ten times. This chain links TRBV7-3 with TRBJ2-7; 8 nucleotides align to TRBD1. With 2 bases clipped from V and 6 bases from J, the junction kept 9 bases outside the gene matches. This CDR3 region has 15 residues. The germline V gene has CDR1 SGHTA and CDR2 FQGTGA. The CDR3 DNA sequence: TGTGCCAGCAGCTTATACGGACAGGGTCGGTCCGAGCAGTACTTC. It is translated as CASSLYGQGRSEQYF. The complete variable domain, with remaining parts taken from reference TRBV7-3 and TRBJ2-7, reads GAGVSQTPSNKVTEKGKYVELRCDPISGHTALYWYRQSLGQGPEFLIYFQGTGAADDSGLPNDRFFAVRPEGSVSTLKIQRTERGDSAVYLCASSLYGQGRSEQYFGPGTRLTVT.

The chain joins TRBV5-6 to TRBJ2-1; unclear D gene. This CDR3 comprises 11 residues. With 4 bases removed from V and 9 bases from J, the gap between germline ends came to 8 bases. CDR1 SGHDT and CDR2 YYEEEE come from the germline V gene. The CDR3 DNA sequence: TGTGCCAGCAGCAAGATAGGTGAGCAGTTCTTC. Translating it yields CASSKIGEQFF.

This clonotype was seen only a few times. The rearrangement uses TRBV9 and TRBJ2-7; the match to TRBD2 covers 8 bases. Germline V gives CDR1 SGDLS, CDR2 YYNGEE. This CDR3 has 15 residues. The junction had 3 bases not matched to a gene; V was cut back by 0 bases and J by 1 base. The CDR3 is CASSVGAGGSYEQYF. The CDR3 DNA follows: TGTGCCAGCAGCGTAGGGGCGGGGGGTTCCTACGAGCAGTACTTC.

The rearrangement links TRBV27 to TRBJ2-5; D possibly corresponds to TRBD2 (5 bases). Judging by the DNA end, TRBJ2-7 fits better; the J call may be wrong. Germline lookup yields CDR1 MNHEY and CDR2 SMNVEV (reference sequence). CDR3 length: 11 amino acids. The CDR3 DNA reads as TGTGCCAGCGGACTCTGGTACGAGCAGTACTTC. This codes for CASGLWYEQYF.

The V gene is TRBV6-2 or TRBV6-3, the J gene TRBJ2-7; 12 nucleotides line up with TRBD2. CDR3 length: 16 residues. The V gene end was trimmed by 5 bases and the J gene end by 4 bases; junction bases not matched to a gene: 9. From germline, CDR1 is MNHEY and CDR2 SVGEGT. The DNA for the CDR3 is TGTGCCAGCAGTAGCCTCGGACTAGCGGGAAGTTACGAGCAGTACTTC. It yields the protein CASSSLGLAGSYEQYF.

In this sample, this clonotype turned up a few times. This chain links TRBV9 with TRBJ2-1, with 9 bases identical to TRBD2. The CDR3 is 17 amino acids. Germline loops: CDR1 SGDLS, CDR2 YYNGEE. J gave up 8 bases and V 4 bases, and 16 bases lay outside the gene matches. Here the CDR3 reads CASSPENLAGRVYEQFF. In DNA, the CDR3 is TGTGCCAGCAGCCCCGAAAACCTAGCGGGGAGGGTATATGAGCAGTTCTTC.

This clonotype was seen more than once but under ten times. The V gene is TRBV7-3, the J gene TRBJ2-1, with 11 bases matching TRBD1. Germline V gene sequence: CDR1 SGHTA, CDR2 FQGTGA. This CDR3 region has 14 residues. V dropped 4 bases and J dropped 7; count of bases not matched to a gene: 3. CDR3 sequence: CASSSGTGGNEQFF. The CDR3 region has the DNA TGTGCCAGCAGCTCCGGGACAGGGGGTAATGAGCAGTTCTTC.

V gene TRBV29-1 combines with J gene TRBJ1-2, with 7 bases matching TRBD1. The CDR3 is made up of 11 amino acids. Trimming at V came to 6 bases and at J to 7 bases, leaving 5 bases not matched to a gene. The germline V gene encodes CDR1 SQVTM and CDR2 ANQGSEA. CDR3 residues: CSVTDRSGYTF. The DNA of the CDR3 is TGCAGCGTGACGGACAGGAGTGGCTACACCTTC.

This chain connects TRBV6-5 to TRBJ2-5; 15 nucleotides align to TRBD2. CDR3 length: 15 residues. Germline values: CDR1 MNHEY, CDR2 SVGAGI. V trimming: 5 bases; J trimming: 4 bases; junction bases outside the gene matches: 2. The CDR3 DNA sequence: TGTGCCAGCAGTCGGACTAGCGGGGGGGGAGAGACCCAGTACTTC. Its translation is CASSRTSGGGETQYF.

The gene calls are TRBV7-9 and TRBJ2-5; D ambiguous. The CDR3 has 14 residues. Germline V gene lookup returns CDR1 SEHNR and CDR2 FQNEAQ (reference sequence). Trimming shortened V by 3 bases and J by 4 bases, and 12 bases separated the two germline ends. The CDR3 is CASSFFPPGETQYF. As DNA, the CDR3 is TGTGCCAGCAGCTTTTTTCCACCAGGAGAGACCCAGTACTTC.

The chain recombines TRBV20-1 with TRBJ2-1; 9 nucleotides align to TRBD1. The CDR3 contains 15 residues. Germline V gives CDR1 DFQATT, CDR2 SNEGSKA (reference sequence). Unmatched junction bases numbered 12, after V lost 3 bases and J lost 9 bases. Here the CDR3 reads CSASGGDRALGEQFF. The CDR3 DNA is TGCAGTGCTAGTGGGGGGGACAGGGCTCTCGGTGAGCAGTTCTTC.

This sequence joins TRBV19 and TRBJ1-2; D remains ambiguous. CDR1 and CDR2 from the germline V gene are LNHDA and SQIVND (reference sequence). V was pared by 7 bases and J by 7 bases, with 22 bases between. This CDR3 has 15 residues. CDR3 sequence reads: CASISRTGRVSGYTF. CDR3 DNA sequence: TGTGCCAGTATCTCCCGTACGGGGAGGGTGAGTGGCTACACCTTC.

This chain uses TRBV5-5 with TRBJ2-1; TRBD2 agrees at 10 bases. The J call may be in error: the DNA end matches TRBJ2-7 better. Germline CDR1 SGHKS, CDR2 YYEKEE (reference sequence). The CDR3 covers 16 residues. This CDR3 is CASSLDTGLAYNEQYF. CDR3 DNA: TGTGCCAGCAGCTTGGATACGGGACTAGCGTACAATGAGCAGTACTTC.

This clonotype was seen a handful of times. The chain has TRBV5-5 and TRBJ1-1; D not resolved. Trimming stripped 0 bases from V and 1 base from J, with 10 bases between. The CDR3 has 15 residues. Germline CDR1 SGHKS, CDR2 YYEKEE (reference sequence). The CDR3 nucleotides are TGTGCCAGCAGCTTGGTCGAAAAGCCGAACACTGAAGCTTTCTTT. This gives the protein CASSLVEKPNTEAFF. The complete variable domain, with remaining parts taken from reference TRBV5-5 and TRBJ1-1, reads DAGVTQSPTHLIKTRGQQVTLRCSPISGHKSVSWYQQVLGQGPQFIFQYYEKEERGRGNFPDRFSARQFPNYSSELNVNALLLGDSALYLCASSLVEKPNTEAFFGQGTRLTVV.

J is TRBJ1-1 and V is TRBV5-1; D remains ambiguous. This CDR3 is 15 amino acids long. Deletions cut 0 bases from V and 2 bases from J, with 11 bases between. In germline, CDR1 is SGHRS, CDR2 YFSETQ. CDR3 sequence: CASSLGVVYNTEAFF. The DNA of the CDR3 is TGCGCCAGCAGCTTGGGTGTCGTCTATAACACTGAAGCTTTCTTT.